These 24 T cell receptor beta chains originate from one sample sequenced in a study of blood T cell repertoires in COVID-19. Assay used: immunoSEQ multiplex PCR; TCRdb lists only in-frame clones, some missing. The data show about 98,000 clones, about 86% seen once. The sequenced sample consisted of peripheral blood. The receptors originated from a man between 60 and 75 years old with acute or convalescent COVID-19.

The rearrangement links TRBV24-1 to TRBJ1-2; D is possibly TRBD1 (6 bases). The CDR3 extends over 15 amino acids. In germline, CDR1 is KGHDR, CDR2 SFDVKD. Trimming stripped 3 bases from V and 8 bases from J, with 18 bases between. This CDR3 is CATSDRAQGIEGYTF. The CDR3 bases are TGTGCCACCAGTGATCGAGCTCAGGGGATTGAAGGCTACACCTTC.

This rearrangement joins TRBV19 to TRBJ2-5, with a possible D match to TRBD2 (5 bases). Germline CDR1 is LNHDA and CDR2 is SQIVND (reference sequence). Between the trimmed V and J ends, which lost 6 bases and 4 bases, there was a span of 9 bases. The CDR3 sequence is 12 residues long. The CDR3 coding sequence is TGTGCCAGTAGCCGGGGTGCAGAGACCCAGTACTTC. It specifies CASSRGAETQYF.

The gene calls are TRBV15 and TRBJ1-5, with D hard to call. Trimming took off 0 bases at V and 6 bases at J, with 6 bases between the two ends. The CDR3 totals 13 residues. Looked up from germline, CDR1 is LNHNV and CDR2 is YYDKDF (reference sequence). CDR3 nucleotide sequence: TGTGCCACCAGCAGAGATCTGAGTCAGCCCCAGCATTTT. This encodes CATSRDLSQPQHF.

The genes are TRBV6-5 and TRBJ2-2; D gene ambiguous. The CDR3 contains 14 residues. V was trimmed by 8 bases and J by 3 bases, leaving 13 bases between them. Germline values: CDR1 MNHEY, CDR2 SVGAGI. The CDR3 DNA reads TGTGCCAGCCGTCGGTTATCCGACACCGGGGAGCTGTTTTTT. It yields the protein CASRRLSDTGELFF.

This chain uses TRBV6-5 with TRBJ2-7, with 10 nucleotides matching TRBD1. Trimming removed 5 bases from V and 4 bases from J; junction bases left unmatched: 5. The V gene's germline CDR1 is MNHEY and CDR2 SVGAGI. The CDR3 runs to 14 residues. CDR3 residues: CASSPGQGKYEQYF. The CDR3 nucleotides read TGTGCCAGCAGTCCGGGACAGGGGAAATACGAGCAGTACTTC.

The genes are TRBV19 and TRBJ1-3, with TRBD1 matching 7 bases. V was clipped by 10 bases and J by 0 bases; unmatched bases: 15. The CDR3 sequence is 17 residues long. CDR1 LNHDA and CDR2 SQIVND come from the germline V gene (reference sequence). The CDR3 DNA sequence: TGTGCCACGACGGACAGGAAGTCCTCTCTCTCTGGAAACACCATATATTTT. This codes for CATTDRKSSLSGNTIYF.

This sequence joins TRBV7-9 and TRBJ2-7; no clear D gene. V lost 5 bases and J lost 1, with 3 bases in between. Germline assignment: CDR1 SEHNR and CDR2 FQNEAQ (reference sequence). The CDR3 has 11 amino acids. For the CDR3, the DNA is TGTGCCAGCAGCCCTTCCTACGAGCAGTACTTC. Translated: CASSPSYEQYF.

This clone has a handful of counts. The chain links TRBV2 to TRBJ2-7; possible D gene TRBD2, 6 bases. Germline V gene data show CDR1 as SNHLY and CDR2 as FYNNEI. V was cut by 5 bases and J by 6 bases, with 11 bases left in between. The CDR3 runs to 12 residues. Written as DNA, the CDR3 is TGTGCCAGCAGTTCCCTGGGGGGCGAGCAGTACGTC. It encodes CASSSLGGEQYV.

CDR3 residues: CASSLNFRTGIHSGNTIYF. CDR3 in DNA: TGTGCCAGCAGCTTAAATTTCCGGACAGGAATACACTCTGGAAACACCATATATTTT. V is TRBV7-9 and J is TRBJ1-3, with 7 bases aligning to TRBD1. This CDR3 comprises 19 residues. Germline lookup yields CDR1 SEHNR and CDR2 FQNEAQ (reference sequence). J was trimmed by 0 bases and V by 2 bases; bases with no gene match: 13.

The genes are TRBV12-3 or TRBV12-4 and TRBJ1-6; no definite D call. V was clipped by 6 bases and J by 10 bases, with 13 bases between them. This CDR3 comprises 13 residues. The CDR3 coding sequence is TGTGCCAGCAGCTACGCCTCAAAGTCACCCCTCCACTTT. Its protein product is CASSYASKSPLHF.

The rearrangement links TRBV21-1 to TRBJ1-2; TRBD1 is the table's D call, not checked against the DNA. TRBV21-1 is a listed pseudogene. There are 16 residues in the CDR3. DNA for the CDR3: TGTGCCAGCAGCAAAGGGAGGGACAGCGCTAACTATGGCTACACCTTC. Encoded protein: CASSKGRDSANYGYTF.

V and J are TRBV6-5 and TRBJ2-1; weak D call: TRBD1 (5 bases). This CDR3 is 13 amino acids long. CDR1 is MNHEY and CDR2 is SVGAGI in the germline V gene. The V end was cut by 10 bases, the J end by 7 bases, with 17 bases between. CDR3 protein: CATKDIAGNEQFF. For the CDR3, the DNA is TGTGCCACCAAGGACATCGCCGGGAATGAGCAGTTCTTC.

The rearrangement links TRBV5-1 to TRBJ2-7, with D perhaps TRBD2 (5 bases). The V and J ends lost 4 bases and 2 bases respectively, with 19 bases between them. There are 16 residues in the CDR3. The germline V gene encodes CDR1 SGHRS and CDR2 YFSETQ. The CDR3 here is CASSARANSATYEQYF. In DNA form, the CDR3 reads TGCGCCAGCAGCGCGCGGGCCAACTCGGCCACCTACGAGCAGTACTTC.

The V gene is TRBV5-1, the J gene TRBJ2-1; weak D call: TRBD1 (6 bases). Germline V CDR1 and CDR2: SGHRS, YFSETQ. V lost 1 base, J lost 7 bases, and 6 bases lay in between. CDR3 size: 12 residues. This chain's CDR3 is CASSLTGNEQFF. The CDR3 region has the DNA TGCGCCAGCAGCTTGACAGGGAATGAGCAGTTCTTC.

The chain combines TRBV6-1 with TRBJ1-5; D gene uncertain. The CDR3 extends over 15 amino acids. With 1 base removed from V and 6 bases from J, the gap between germline ends came to 13 bases. The germline CDR1 and CDR2 sequences are MNHNS and SASEGT. The CDR3 loop reads CASSEGAVTAQPQHF. The CDR3 region has the DNA TGTGCCAGCAGTGAAGGAGCGGTAACGGCTCAGCCCCAGCATTTT.

V usage is TRBV18 and J usage is TRBJ1-6; D perhaps matches TRBD1 (5 bases). CDR3 length equals 15 residues. The ends were cut back, 6 bases at V and 8 bases at J, with 17 bases in the middle. Germline CDR1 reads KGHSH; CDR2 reads LQKENI. The CDR3 sequence is CASSRGFGTDSPLHF. Here the CDR3 DNA reads TGTGCCAGCTCGCGGGGATTCGGGACGGATTCACCCCTCCACTTT.

The rearrangement uses TRBV6-5 and TRBJ1-4; D uncertain. Germline lookup yields CDR1 MNHEY and CDR2 SVGAGI. The CDR3 totals 14 residues. Trimming removed 4 bases from V and 2 bases from J, with 8 bases in between. CDR3 nucleotides: TGTGCCAGCAGTTTTTCGGGGACTAATGAAAAACTGTTTTTT. It translates to CASSFSGTNEKLFF.

This clone showed up just a few times. The chain joins TRBV12-3 or TRBV12-4 to TRBJ1-5, with D uncertain. V lost 8 bases and J lost 0, with 8 bases in between. The CDR3 is 13 residues long. The chain's CDR3 is CASRLGSNQPQHF. CDR3 in DNA: TGTGCCAGCCGTCTCGGTAGCAATCAGCCCCAGCATTTT.

The rearrangement uses TRBV7-2 and TRBJ2-2; D is unclear. V was trimmed by 5 bases and J by 4 bases, leaving 11 bases between them. Per germline, CDR1 SGHTA and CDR2 FQGNSA. The CDR3 runs 14 residues. In DNA form, the CDR3 reads TGTGCCAGCAGCGGAGAGTTAGGCACCGGGGAGCTGTTTTTT. Translated: CASSGELGTGELFF. Looking up the rest from reference TRBV7-2 and TRBJ2-2 gives the full variable domain: GAGVSQSPSNKVTEKGKDVELRCDPISGHTALYWYRQSLGQGLEFLIYFQGNSAPDKSGLPSDRFSAERTGGSVSTLTIQRTQQEDSAVYLCASSGELGTGELFFGEGSRLTVL.

The chain joins TRBV11-2 to TRBJ1-2, with D maybe TRBD1 (5 bases). V lost 2 bases and J 5 bases, leaving 9 bases between the germline ends. CDR1 SGHAT and CDR2 FQNNGV come from the germline V gene. CDR3 size: 13 residues. The CDR3 nucleotides read TGTGCCAGCAGCTTAAGACAGAATTATGGCTACACCTTC. This translates into CASSLRQNYGYTF.

V gene TRBV6-5 combines with J gene TRBJ1-2, with D possibly matching TRBD1 (5 bases). V lost 6 bases and J lost 2, with 13 bases in between. Germline lookup yields CDR1 MNHEY and CDR2 SVGAGI. The CDR3 sequence is 14 residues long. In DNA, the CDR3 is TGTGCCAGCAGATCTCTCGGACAAAACTATGGCTACACCTTC. Amino acid sequence: CASRSLGQNYGYTF.

The chain couples TRBV11-3 to TRBJ2-5; no firm D call. This CDR3 is built from 12 residues. The V end lost 0 bases, the J end lost 5 bases, and 4 bases lay between the germline ends. CDR1 SGHNT and CDR2 YENEEA come from the germline V gene. CDR3 sequence (DNA): TGTGCCAGCAGCTTAGATCTGGAGACCCAGTACTTC. It translates to CASSLDLETQYF.

The chain carries TRBV2 and TRBJ1-1; TRBD1 aligns across 11 bases. This CDR3 region has 14 residues. Trimming took 6 bases from V and 5 from J; bases not matched to a gene: 5. Per germline, CDR1 SNHLY and CDR2 FYNNEI. In nucleotides, the CDR3 is TGTGCCAGCAGGGGGACAGGGGGGTGGACTGAAGCTTTCTTT. Protein: CASRGTGGWTEAFF.

This rearrangement joins TRBV6-5 to TRBJ2-7, with D maybe TRBD1 (6 bases). The length of the CDR3 is 13 residues. V was pared by 5 bases and J by 1 base, with 9 bases between. CDR1 and CDR2 (germline): MNHEY, SVGAGI. CDR3 in amino acids: CASSLGQSYEQYF. CDR3 in DNA: TGTGCCAGCAGTCTTGGACAGTCCTACGAGCAGTACTTC.